Presented here are 8 T cell receptor beta chains from one specimen sequenced in a study of sequential checkpoint blockade in melanoma. Treatment of the sample: randomized to nivolumab then ipilimumab (arm A) or the reverse (arm B). Data came from immunoSEQ multiplex PCR; TCRdb stores just in-frame clones and leaves some out. The sample contains about 6,000 clones, 21% of which appear only once. This material consisted of tumor tissue (inferred from file names), taken from a patient given nivolumab and ipilimumab in sequence. The receptors were gathered from a human donor with melanoma.

This clone was seen only a few times. This chain links TRBV11-3 with TRBJ2-1; 9 bases match TRBD2. From germline, CDR1 is SGHNT and CDR2 YENEEA. The CDR3 has 16 amino acids. V shed 5 bases, J shed 7 bases, and the junction held 12 bases outside the gene matches. The CDR3 DNA reads TGTGCCAGCAGCCTGCTTGGCGGGAGGGCGGAAAATGAGCAGTTCTTC. It codes for CASSLLGGRAENEQFF.

The chain recombines TRBV19 with TRBJ1-2, with D unclear. The V end lost 7 bases, the J end lost 5 bases, and 17 bases lay between the germline ends. There are 14 residues in the CDR3. CDR1 and CDR2 (germline): LNHDA, SQIVND (reference sequence). CDR3 in DNA: TGTGCCAGTATGGTCGGTGTCGGGAATTATGGCTACACCTTC. Protein sequence: CASMVGVGNYGYTF.

V is TRBV11-3 and J is TRBJ2-2; TRBD2 matches 8 bases. The V gene's germline CDR1 is SGHNT and CDR2 YENEEA. The CDR3 spans 14 residues. Losses at the gene ends were 4 bases for V and 8 bases for J; bases not matched to a gene: 6. The CDR3 is CASSSRTSRGELFF. For the CDR3, the DNA is TGTGCCAGCAGCTCCCGGACTAGCCGGGGGGAGCTGTTTTTT.

By proportion, this clone is large (0.1 to 1%). The rearrangement links TRBV9 to TRBJ2-4; TRBD1 is a possible D gene (7 bases). The germline V gene has CDR1 SGDLS and CDR2 YYNGEE. The CDR3 loop spans 15 amino acids. V lost 4 bases to trimming and J lost 2 bases, with 13 bases between them. As DNA, the CDR3 is TGTGCCAGCAGCCCCCAGGGGGACTCCAAAAACATTCAGTACTTC. Protein: CASSPQGDSKNIQYF.

This chain links TRBV30 with TRBJ1-3; D gene uncertain. CDR3 length: 15 residues. The germline V gene encodes CDR1 GTSNPN and CDR2 SVGIG (reference sequence). V gave up 0 bases and J gave up 0 bases, with 9 bases separating them. Here the CDR3 reads CAWSVGSYSGNTIYF. The CDR3 DNA reads TGTGCCTGGAGTGTCGGGTCCTACTCTGGAAACACCATATATTTT.

This clone was observed a handful of times. The rearrangement links TRBV6-8 to TRBJ1-4; D not certain. CDR3 length: 14 residues. V was trimmed by 7 bases and J by 10 bases, leaving 19 bases between them. Germline-derived CDR1 and CDR2 are MNHGY and SAAAGT. The CDR3 nucleotides are TGTGCCAGCACCGGGGTAGGGTTCGAACGAAAACTGTTTTTT. This translates into CASTGVGFERKLFF.

This chain links TRBV14 with TRBJ2-1; 9 bases match TRBD2. The V gene's germline CDR1 is SGHDN and CDR2 FVKESK. CDR3 length: 15 amino acids. V lost 4 bases, J lost 0 bases, and 1 base stayed unmatched. In nucleotides, the CDR3 is TGTGCCAGCAGCCGAGCGGGGGGCTCCTACAATGAGCAGTTCTTC. Translating gives CASSRAGGSYNEQFF.

V usage is TRBV6-7 and J usage is TRBJ1-2; TRBD1 matches 8 bases. TRBV6-7 is labeled an ORF, and its function is uncertain. The CDR3 is made up of 11 amino acids. V lost 7 bases to trimming and J lost 6 bases; unmatched junction nucleotides: 1. The CDR3 region has the DNA TGTGCCAGCAACAGGGGGGATGGCTACACCTTC. The encoded protein is CASNRGDGYTF.